This TCR beta chain was obtained from a study of OX40 agonist ivuxolimab in advanced cancers. At the level of the study: Participants, 70% to 90% male, averaged about 56 years of age, ranging from about 20 to 80.

Clones were sequenced by immunoSEQ multiplex PCR, and TCRdb holds only the in-frame ones, with some missing. Here the sample spans almost 85,000 clones, about 94% being singletons. As regards this clone: The antigen remains unidentified.

Findings and limits, study-wide: By week 6 at 0.1 to 3.0 mg/kg, blood CD4+ and CD8+ T cells had expanded clonally.

The specimen comprised CD4+ or CD8+ T cells sorted from blood, sampled in a trial of the OX40 agonist ivuxolimab. The source is an adult with an advanced solid tumor such as melanoma, head and neck, liver or kidney cancer.

CDR3: CASSFGTGYSSGNTIYF. For the CDR3, the DNA is TGTGCCAGCAGCTTCGGGACAGGCTATAGCTCTGGAAACACCATATATTTT. The chain combines TRBV11-2 with TRBJ1-3, with 8 bases matching TRBD1. Per the germline V gene, CDR1 is SGHAT and CDR2 is FQNNGV. Trimming cost V 3 bases and J 0 bases; bases outside gene matches: 7. The CDR3 sequence is 17 residues long.